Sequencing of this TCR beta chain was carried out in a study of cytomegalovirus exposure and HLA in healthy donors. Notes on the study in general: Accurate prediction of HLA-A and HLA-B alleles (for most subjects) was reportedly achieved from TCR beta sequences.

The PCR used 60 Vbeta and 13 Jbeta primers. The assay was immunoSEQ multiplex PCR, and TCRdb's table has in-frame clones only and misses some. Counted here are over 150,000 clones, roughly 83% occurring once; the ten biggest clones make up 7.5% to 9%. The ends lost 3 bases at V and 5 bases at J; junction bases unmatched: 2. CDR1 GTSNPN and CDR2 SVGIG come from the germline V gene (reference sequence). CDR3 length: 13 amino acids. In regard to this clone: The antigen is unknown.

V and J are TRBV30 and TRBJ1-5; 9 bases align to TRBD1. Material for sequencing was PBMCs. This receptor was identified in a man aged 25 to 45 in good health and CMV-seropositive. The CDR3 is CAWRQGAYQPQHF. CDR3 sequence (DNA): TGTGCCTGGAGACAGGGGGCTTATCAGCCCCAGCATTTT.